What follows describes a single T cell receptor beta chain. The same CDR3 also results from other DNA sequences found in this sample. This sample is part of a study of shared clonotypes between healthy human individuals. The data were produced by immunoSEQ multiplex PCR, yet TCRdb's version contains in-frame clones alone and is incomplete. The sample records approximately 2.5 million clones, over 85% being singletons. Looked up from germline, CDR1 is MNHEY and CDR2 is SVGAGI. This CDR3 region has 15 residues. The ends lost 0 bases at V and 5 bases at J; junction bases unmatched: 5. This chain connects TRBV6-5 to TRBJ2-5; 8 nucleotides line up with TRBD1. The sample taken for sequencing was naive CD4+ T cells sorted from blood. Subset meaning: CD45RA+ positively selected. The receptor comes from a man in his late teens or twenties in good health. CDR3 sequence reads: CASSYSGTGGETQYF. In DNA form, the CDR3 reads TGTGCCAGCAGTTACTCAGGGACAGGAGGCGAGACCCAGTACTTC.